The 7 T cell receptor beta chains in this list originate from one sample, sequenced in a study of radiotherapy plus CTLA-4 blockade in lung cancer. Generated by immunoSEQ multiplex PCR, the TCRdb table keeps only in-frame clones and is missing some. This table holds 50,000 to 70,000 clones, more than 60% found once. The sample was peripheral blood, taken from a patient treated with radiotherapy plus ipilimumab. The receptors stem from a human donor with non-small cell lung cancer who had a partial response to radiotherapy plus ipilimumab.

This clone occurred a few times. Other DNA sequences in the same sample also yield this CDR3. V and J are TRBV9 and TRBJ2-7; TRBD1 aligns across 7 bases. Germline V gene data show CDR1 as SGDLS and CDR2 as YYNGEE. J was trimmed by 6 bases and V by 0 bases; bases with no gene match: 3. The CDR3 consists of 13 residues. CDR3 DNA sequence: TGTGCCAGCAGCGTAGAGGCAGGGGGCGAGCAGTACTTC. Translation gives CASSVEAGGEQYF.

The CDR3 bases are TGCGCCAGCAGCTTACGGTCCGGACAGGGTACCAATGAGCAGTTCTTC. It translates to CASSLRSGQGTNEQFF. The V call is TRBV5-1, the J call TRBJ2-1; TRBD1 aligns across 8 bases. This CDR3 comprises 16 residues. Germline V gene sequence: CDR1 SGHRS, CDR2 YFSETQ. Trimming cost V 2 bases and J 6 bases; bases outside gene matches: 10.

This clone was detected ten times or more. The chain employs TRBV11-2 and TRBJ2-7; possible D gene TRBD1, 7 bases. The germline V gene has CDR1 SGHAT and CDR2 FQNNGV. V was trimmed by 7 bases and J by 2 bases, leaving 18 bases between them. This CDR3 region has 15 residues. The CDR3, as DNA: TGTGCCAGCACCTTCGGGGCAGGGGGGACCTACGAGCAGTACTTC. Its protein is CASTFGAGGTYEQYF.

The chain carries TRBV7-2 and TRBJ2-7, with 7 bases aligning to TRBD1. This CDR3 is built from 13 residues. V trimming: 5 bases; J trimming: 5 bases; junction bases outside the gene matches: 6. Germline V gene lookup returns CDR1 SGHTA and CDR2 FQGNSA. CDR3 protein: CASSGRDSHEQYF. The CDR3 region has the DNA TGTGCCAGCAGCGGCCGGGACAGCCACGAGCAGTACTTC.

The chain links TRBV7-3 to TRBJ2-7; TRBD1 matches 10 bases. CDR1 and CDR2 (germline): SGHTA, FQGTGA. The junction had 1 base not matched to a gene; V was cut back by 5 bases and J by 3 bases. There are 13 residues in the CDR3. In DNA form, the CDR3 reads TGTGCCAGCAGCCGGGACAGGGGCTACGAGCAGTACTTC. Translated, it gives CASSRDRGYEQYF.

This clone appeared a few times. The chain joins TRBV28 to TRBJ2-7; 12 bases match TRBD1. Germline CDR1 is MDHEN and CDR2 is SYDVKM. The CDR3 length is 17 residues. The junction had 8 bases not matched to a gene; V was cut back by 2 bases and J by 3 bases. The CDR3 here is CASSLGTGGPHYYEQYF. The CDR3 bases are TGTGCCAGCAGTTTAGGGACAGGGGGCCCCCACTACTACGAGCAGTACTTC.

This sequence joins TRBV29-1 and TRBJ1-2; no clear D gene. V lost 7 bases and J lost 1, with 7 bases in between. The CDR3 is 11 residues long. Germline assignment: CDR1 SQVTM and CDR2 ANQGSEA. Here the CDR3 reads CSAPDNYGYTF. In nucleotides, the CDR3 is TGCAGCGCCCCAGATAACTATGGCTACACCTTC.